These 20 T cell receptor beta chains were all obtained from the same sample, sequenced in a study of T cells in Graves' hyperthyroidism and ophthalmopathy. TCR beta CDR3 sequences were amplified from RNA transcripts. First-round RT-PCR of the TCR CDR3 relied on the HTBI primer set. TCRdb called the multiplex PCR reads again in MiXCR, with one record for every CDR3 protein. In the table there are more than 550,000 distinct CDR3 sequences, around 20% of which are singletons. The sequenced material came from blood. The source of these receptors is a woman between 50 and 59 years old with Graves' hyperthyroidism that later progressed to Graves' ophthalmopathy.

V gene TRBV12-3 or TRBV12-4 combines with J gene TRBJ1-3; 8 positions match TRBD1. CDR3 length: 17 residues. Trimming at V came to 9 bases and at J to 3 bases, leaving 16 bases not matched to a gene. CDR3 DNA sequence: TGTGCCAGTCGCTCGTTCGGCGACAGGGGCTATGGAAACACCATATATTTT. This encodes CASRSFGDRGYGNTIYF.

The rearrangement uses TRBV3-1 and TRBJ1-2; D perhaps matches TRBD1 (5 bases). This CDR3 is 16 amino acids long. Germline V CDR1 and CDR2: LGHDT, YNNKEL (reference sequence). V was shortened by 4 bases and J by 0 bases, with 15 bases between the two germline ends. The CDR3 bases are TGTGCCAGCAGCCCCGAGGCAGGGCGCCCTAACTATGGCTACACCTTC. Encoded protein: CASSPEAGRPNYGYTF.

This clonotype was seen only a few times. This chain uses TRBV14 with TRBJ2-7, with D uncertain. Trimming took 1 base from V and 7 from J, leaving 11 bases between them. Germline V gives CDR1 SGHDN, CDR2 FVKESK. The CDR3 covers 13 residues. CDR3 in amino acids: CASSQAPRAEQYF. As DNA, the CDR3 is TGTGCCAGCAGCCAAGCTCCTCGGGCTGAGCAGTACTTC.

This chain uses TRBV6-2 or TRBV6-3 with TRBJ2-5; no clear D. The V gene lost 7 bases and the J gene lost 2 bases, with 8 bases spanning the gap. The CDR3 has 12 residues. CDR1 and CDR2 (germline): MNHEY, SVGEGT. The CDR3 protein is CASTDGQETQYF. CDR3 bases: TGTGCCAGCACCGACGGGCAAGAGACCCAGTACTTC.

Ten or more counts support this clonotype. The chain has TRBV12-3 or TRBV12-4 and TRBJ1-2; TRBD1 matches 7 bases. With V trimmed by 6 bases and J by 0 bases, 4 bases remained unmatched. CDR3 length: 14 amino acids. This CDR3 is CASSNTGANYGYTF. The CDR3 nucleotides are TGTGCCAGCAGCAATACAGGGGCTAACTATGGCTACACCTTC.

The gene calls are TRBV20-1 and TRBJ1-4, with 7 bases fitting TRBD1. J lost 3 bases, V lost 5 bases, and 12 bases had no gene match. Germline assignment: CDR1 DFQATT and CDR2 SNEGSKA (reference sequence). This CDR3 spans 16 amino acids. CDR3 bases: TGCAGTGCTTCTAGCCCACAGGGGTATGCTAATGAAAAACTGTTTTTT. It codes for CSASSPQGYANEKLFF.

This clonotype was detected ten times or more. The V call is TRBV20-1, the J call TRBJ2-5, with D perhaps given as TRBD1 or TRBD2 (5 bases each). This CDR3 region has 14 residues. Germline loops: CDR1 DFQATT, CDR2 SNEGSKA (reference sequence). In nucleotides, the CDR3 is TGCACCGCTAGAGATCCTACAGGAGGAGAGACCCAGTACTTC. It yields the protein CTARDPTGGETQYF.

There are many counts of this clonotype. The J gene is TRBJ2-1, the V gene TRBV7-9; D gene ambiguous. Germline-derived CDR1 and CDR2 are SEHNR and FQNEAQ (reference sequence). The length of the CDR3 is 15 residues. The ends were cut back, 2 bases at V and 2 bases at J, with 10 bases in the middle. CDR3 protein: CASSLKEVAYNEQFF. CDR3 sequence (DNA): TGTGCCAGCAGCTTAAAAGAAGTCGCCTACAATGAGCAGTTCTTC.

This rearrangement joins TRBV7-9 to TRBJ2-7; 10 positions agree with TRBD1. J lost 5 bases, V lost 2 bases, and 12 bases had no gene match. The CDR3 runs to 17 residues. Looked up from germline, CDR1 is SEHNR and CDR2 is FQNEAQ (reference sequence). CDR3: CASSLTKTGTGDDEQYF. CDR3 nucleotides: TGTGCCAGCAGCTTAACCAAAACCGGGACAGGGGACGACGAGCAGTACTTC. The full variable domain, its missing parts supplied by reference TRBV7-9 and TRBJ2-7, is DTGVSQNPRHKITKRGQNVTFRCDPISEHNRLYWYRQTLGQGPEFLTYFQNEAQLEKSRLLSDRFSAERPKGSFSTLEIQRTEQGDSAMYLCASSLTKTGTGDDEQYFGPGTRLTVT.

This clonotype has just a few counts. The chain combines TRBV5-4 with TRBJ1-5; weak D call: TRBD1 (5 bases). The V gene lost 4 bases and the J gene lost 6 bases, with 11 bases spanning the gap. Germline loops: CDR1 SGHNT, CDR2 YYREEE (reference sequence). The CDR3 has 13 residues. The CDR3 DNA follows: TGTGCCAGCAGCGTCGGGAGGGGTCAGCCCCAGCATTTT. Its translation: CASSVGRGQPQHF. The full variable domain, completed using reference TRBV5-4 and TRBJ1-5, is ETGVTQSPTHLIKTRGQQVTLRCSSQSGHNTVSWYQQALGQGPQFIFQYYREEENGRGNFPPRFSGLQFPNYSSELNVNALELDDSALYLCASSVGRGQPQHFGDGTRLSIL.

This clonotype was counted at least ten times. The CDR3 protein is CASGLVLRGNTGELFF. In DNA form, the CDR3 reads TGTGCTAGTGGTTTGGTATTGCGGGGCAACACCGGGGAGCTGTTTTTT. The V gene is TRBV12-5, the J gene TRBJ2-2; maybe TRBD2 (6 bases). This CDR3 region has 16 residues. Germline V gene sequence: CDR1 LGHNT, CDR2 FRNRAP. Trimming shortened V by 0 bases and J by 2 bases, and 10 bases separated the two germline ends. The whole variable domain, remainder taken from reference TRBV12-5 and TRBJ2-2, is DARVTQTPRHKVTEMGQEVTMRCQPILGHNTVFWYRQTMMQGLELLAYFRNRAPLDDSGMPKDRFSAEMPDATLATLKIQPSEPRDSAVYFCASGLVLRGNTGELFFGEGSRLTVL.

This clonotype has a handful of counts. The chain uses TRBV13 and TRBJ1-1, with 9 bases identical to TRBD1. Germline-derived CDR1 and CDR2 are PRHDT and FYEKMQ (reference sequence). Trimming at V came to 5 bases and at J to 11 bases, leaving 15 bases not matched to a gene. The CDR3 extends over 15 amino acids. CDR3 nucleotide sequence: TGTGCCAGCAGCCCGACGAAGAGGACAGGGGCGCTGGCTTTCTTT. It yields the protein CASSPTKRTGALAFF.

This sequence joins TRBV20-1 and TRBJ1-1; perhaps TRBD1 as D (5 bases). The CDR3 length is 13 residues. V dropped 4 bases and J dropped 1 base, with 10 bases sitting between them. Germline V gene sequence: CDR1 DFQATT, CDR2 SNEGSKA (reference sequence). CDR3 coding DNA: TGCAGTGCTAAGGGGCAGACGAACACTGAAGCTTTCTTT. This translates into CSAKGQTNTEAFF.

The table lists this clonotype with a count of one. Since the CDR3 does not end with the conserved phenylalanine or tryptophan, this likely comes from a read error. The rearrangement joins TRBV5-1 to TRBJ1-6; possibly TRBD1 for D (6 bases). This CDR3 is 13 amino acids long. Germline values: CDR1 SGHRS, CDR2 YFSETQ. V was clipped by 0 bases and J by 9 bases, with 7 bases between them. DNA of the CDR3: TGCGCCAGCAGCTTGGAGGGGGGTTCACCCCTCCACCTT. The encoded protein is CASSLEGGSPLHL.

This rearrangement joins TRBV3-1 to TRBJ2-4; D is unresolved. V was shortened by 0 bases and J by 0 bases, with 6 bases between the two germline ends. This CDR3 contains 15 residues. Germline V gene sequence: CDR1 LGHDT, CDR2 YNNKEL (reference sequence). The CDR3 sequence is CASSQDHLAKNIQYF. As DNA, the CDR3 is TGTGCCAGCAGCCAAGATCATCTAGCCAAAAACATTCAGTACTTC. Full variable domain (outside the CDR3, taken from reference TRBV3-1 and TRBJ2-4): DTAVSQTPKYLVTQMGNDKSIKCEQNLGHDTMYWYKQDSKKFLKIMFSYNNKELIINETVPNRFSPKSPDKAHLNLHINSLELGDSAVYFCASSQDHLAKNIQYFGAGTRLSVL.

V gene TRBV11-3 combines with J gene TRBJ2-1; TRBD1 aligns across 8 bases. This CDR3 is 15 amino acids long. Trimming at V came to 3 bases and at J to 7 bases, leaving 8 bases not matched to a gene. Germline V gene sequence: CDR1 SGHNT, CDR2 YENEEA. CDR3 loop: CASSFDRDRFNEQFF. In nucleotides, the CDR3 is TGTGCCAGCAGCTTCGACCGGGACAGGTTTAATGAGCAGTTCTTC.

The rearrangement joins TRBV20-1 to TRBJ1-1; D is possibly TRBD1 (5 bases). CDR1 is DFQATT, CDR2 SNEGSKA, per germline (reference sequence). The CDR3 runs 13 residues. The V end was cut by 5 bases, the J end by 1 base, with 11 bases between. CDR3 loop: CSALLTANTEAFF. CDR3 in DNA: TGCAGTGCTCTTTTGACAGCGAACACTGAAGCTTTCTTT.

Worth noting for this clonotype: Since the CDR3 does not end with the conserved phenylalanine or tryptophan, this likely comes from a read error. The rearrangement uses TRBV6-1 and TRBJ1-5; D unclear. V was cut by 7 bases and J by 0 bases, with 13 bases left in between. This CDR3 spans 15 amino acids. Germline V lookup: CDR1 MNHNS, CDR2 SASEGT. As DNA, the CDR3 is TGTGCCAGCAATAAGGACCCTTATAGCAATCAGCCCCAGCATTCT. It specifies CASNKDPYSNQPQHS.

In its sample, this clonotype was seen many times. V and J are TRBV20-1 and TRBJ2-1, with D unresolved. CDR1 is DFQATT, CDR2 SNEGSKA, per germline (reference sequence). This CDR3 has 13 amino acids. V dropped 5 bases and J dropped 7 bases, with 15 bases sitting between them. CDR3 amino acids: CSALGSTRNEQFF. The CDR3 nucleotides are TGCAGTGCTCTAGGGTCTACGCGGAATGAGCAGTTCTTC.

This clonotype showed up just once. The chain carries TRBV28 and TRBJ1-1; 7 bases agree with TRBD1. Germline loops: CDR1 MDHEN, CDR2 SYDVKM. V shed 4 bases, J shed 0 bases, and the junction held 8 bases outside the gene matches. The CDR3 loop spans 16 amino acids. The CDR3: CASSSGQAGMNTEAFF. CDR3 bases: TGTGCCAGCAGTTCAGGACAGGCCGGCATGAACACTGAAGCTTTCTTT. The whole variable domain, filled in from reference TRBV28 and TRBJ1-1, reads DVKVTQSSRYLVKRTGEKVFLECVQDMDHENMFWYRQDPGLGLRLIYFSYDVKMKEKGDIPEGYSVSREKKERFSLILESASTNQTSMYLCASSSGQAGMNTEAFFGQGTRLTVV.